This T cell receptor (beta chain) was identified in a study of T-cell memory formation after mild COVID-19. One entry per CDR3 protein results from TCRdb running MiXCR on the 5' RACE reads. Among about 210,000 distinct CDR3 sequences listed, 27% were seen once. The J segment lost 3 bases and the V segment lost 4 bases, leaving 8 bases of the junction unmatched. CDR1 and CDR2 (germline): SEHNR, FQNEAQ (reference sequence). The CDR3 sequence is 15 residues long. General study points: There was a balanced CD4/CD8 profile in clones contracting day 15 to 85, and later expanders leaned CD4+. Clonal second-wave expansions that peaked on day 37 had unconfirmed SARS-CoV-2 specificity.

Note on this clonotype: Antigen specificity is unknown.

The sample comprised PBMCs or a T cell subset sorted from them (not recorded which). The rearrangement links TRBV7-9 to TRBJ2-7, with 8 bases fitting TRBD2. The TCR was taken from an adult woman who had mild COVID-19 (a few samples of this study predate the infection). Cell type and time point are not known. CDR3 protein: CASSSMTGTSYEQYF. The CDR3, as DNA: TGTGCCAGCAGCTCAATGACCGGGACTAGCTACGAGCAGTACTTC. The entire variable domain, with the rest obtained from reference TRBV7-9 and TRBJ2-7, is as follows: DTGVSQNPRHKITKRGQNVTFRCDPISEHNRLYWYRQTLGQGPEFLTYFQNEAQLEKSRLLSDRFSAERPKGSFSTLEIQRTEQGDSAMYLCASSSMTGTSYEQYFGPGTRLTVT.